This T cell receptor beta chain was profiled in a study of graft-versus-host responses after intestinal transplantation. The CDR3 extends over 14 amino acids. The V and J ends lost 4 bases and 7 bases, in that order; junction bases with no gene match: 7. Germline CDR1 reads MNHEY; CDR2 reads SVGAGI. The protocol was immunoSEQ multiplex PCR, while the TCRdb copy is restricted to in-frame clones and leaves out a portion. This sample has 29,000 or so clones, with about 92% found just once. The specimen comprised PBMCs, sampled approximately 66 days after intestinal transplant. This TCR was sampled from a human patient who received an intestinal transplant, so some T cells may come from the graft donor. V gene TRBV6-5 combines with J gene TRBJ1-2, with 9 positions matching TRBD1. The CDR3 DNA sequence: TGTGCCAGCAGTTGCCGGACAGGGGAATGTGGCTACACCTTC. This encodes CASSCRTGECGYTF.